The 5 T cell receptor beta chains given below trace back to one sample, sequenced in a study of T cell responses to AZD1222 COVID-19 vaccine. The protocol was immunoSEQ multiplex PCR, while the TCRdb copy is restricted to in-frame clones and leaves out a portion. The sample includes some 120,000 clones, just under 95% of them seen just once. This sample comprised peripheral blood, obtained on day 0 of AZD1222 vaccination. These TCRs come from an adult in good health.

The V and J genes are TRBV28 and TRBJ2-7, with a weak D call TRBD2 (5 bases). This CDR3 is 13 amino acids long. CDR1 is MDHEN, CDR2 SYDVKM, per germline. V lost 6 bases to trimming and J lost 3 bases, with 12 bases between them. In DNA form, the CDR3 reads TGTGCCAGCAGCCATCCTCGGGGCTACGAGCAGTACTTC. The encoded protein is CASSHPRGYEQYF.

As regards this clone: Additional DNA sequences in this sample encode the identical CDR3. The V gene is TRBV27, the J gene TRBJ1-1, with D hard to call. Germline lookup yields CDR1 MNHEY and CDR2 SMNVEV (reference sequence). Trimming took off 8 bases at V and 6 bases at J, with 10 bases between the two ends. The CDR3 covers 11 residues. As DNA, the CDR3 is TGTGCCAGCCTCTGGGAGGCTGAAGCTTTCTTT. This gives the protein CASLWEAEAFF.

This chain uses TRBV7-9 with TRBJ2-1; 11 nucleotides match TRBD2. The CDR3 is made up of 17 amino acids. Germline V CDR1 and CDR2: SEHNR, FQNEAQ (reference sequence). V was pared by 5 bases and J by 6 bases, with 12 bases of the junction left unmatched. CDR3 DNA: TGTGCCAGCAGCCTTTATATTAGCGGGAGGGCCTCCAATGAGCAGTTCTTC. Protein: CASSLYISGRASNEQFF. Complete variable domain (other parts from reference TRBV7-9 and TRBJ2-1): DTGVSQNPRHKITKRGQNVTFRCDPISEHNRLYWYRQTLGQGPEFLTYFQNEAQLEKSRLLSDRFSAERPKGSFSTLEIQRTEQGDSAMYLCASSLYISGRASNEQFFGPGTRLTVL.

The V call is TRBV6-5, the J call TRBJ2-7; 9 nucleotides line up with TRBD2. CDR1 and CDR2 from the germline V gene are MNHEY and SVGAGI. The J segment lost 6 bases and the V segment lost 10 bases, leaving 16 bases of the junction unmatched. This CDR3 contains 15 residues. Here the CDR3 DNA reads TGTGCCACACTACCGAGAGGTAGCGGGAGTCTCGAGCAGTACTTC. It yields the protein CATLPRGSGSLEQYF.

The genes are TRBV6-5 and TRBJ2-1; D remains unclear. CDR3 length: 14 amino acids. Germline assignment: CDR1 MNHEY and CDR2 SVGAGI. V lost 0 bases and J 4 bases, leaving 7 bases between the germline ends. CDR3 coding DNA: TGTGCCAGCAGTTACTCCGGACGATACAATGAGCAGTTCTTC. Translation gives CASSYSGRYNEQFF.